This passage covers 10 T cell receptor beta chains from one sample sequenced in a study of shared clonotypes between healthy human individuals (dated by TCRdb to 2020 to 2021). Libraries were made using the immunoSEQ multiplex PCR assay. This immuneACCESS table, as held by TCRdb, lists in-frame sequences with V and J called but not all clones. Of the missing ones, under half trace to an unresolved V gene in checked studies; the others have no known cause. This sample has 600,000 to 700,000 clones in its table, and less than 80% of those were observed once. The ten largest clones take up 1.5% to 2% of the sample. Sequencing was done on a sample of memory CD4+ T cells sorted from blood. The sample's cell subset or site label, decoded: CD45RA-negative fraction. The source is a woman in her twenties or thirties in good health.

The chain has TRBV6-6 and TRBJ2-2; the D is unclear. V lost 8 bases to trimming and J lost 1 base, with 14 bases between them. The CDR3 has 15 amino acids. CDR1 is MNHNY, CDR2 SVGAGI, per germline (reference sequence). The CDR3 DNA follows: TGTGCCAGCTCGCACCCCGTCAGGAACACCGGGGAGCTGTTTTTT. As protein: CASSHPVRNTGELFF.

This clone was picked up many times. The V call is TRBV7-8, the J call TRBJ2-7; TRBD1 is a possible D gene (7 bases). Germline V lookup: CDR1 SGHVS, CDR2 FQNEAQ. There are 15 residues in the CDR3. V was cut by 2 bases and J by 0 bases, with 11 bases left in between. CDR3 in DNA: TGTGCCAGCAGCTTACGACAGGGAGGCTCCTACGAGCAGTACTTC. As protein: CASSLRQGGSYEQYF.

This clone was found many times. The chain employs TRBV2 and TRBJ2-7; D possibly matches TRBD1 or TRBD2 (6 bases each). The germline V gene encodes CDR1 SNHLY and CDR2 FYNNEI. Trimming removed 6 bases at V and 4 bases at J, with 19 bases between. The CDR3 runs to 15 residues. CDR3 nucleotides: TGTGCCAGCAGACCCTCGGGGGCCTGGCCGTACGAGCAGTACTTC. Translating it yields CASRPSGAWPYEQYF.

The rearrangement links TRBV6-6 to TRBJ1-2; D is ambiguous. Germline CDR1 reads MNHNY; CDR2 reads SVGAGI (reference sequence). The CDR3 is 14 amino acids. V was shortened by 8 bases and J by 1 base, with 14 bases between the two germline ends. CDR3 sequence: CASRPRVVNYGYTF. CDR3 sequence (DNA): TGTGCCAGCCGCCCGAGGGTGGTTAACTATGGCTACACCTTC.

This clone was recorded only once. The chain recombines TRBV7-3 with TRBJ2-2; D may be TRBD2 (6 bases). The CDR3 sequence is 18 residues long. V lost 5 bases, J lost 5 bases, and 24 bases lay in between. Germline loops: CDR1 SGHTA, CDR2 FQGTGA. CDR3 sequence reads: CASSTPLGSSVGTGELFF. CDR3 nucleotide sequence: TGTGCCAGCAGCACCCCCTTGGGGTCTAGCGTTGGGACCGGGGAGCTGTTTTTT.

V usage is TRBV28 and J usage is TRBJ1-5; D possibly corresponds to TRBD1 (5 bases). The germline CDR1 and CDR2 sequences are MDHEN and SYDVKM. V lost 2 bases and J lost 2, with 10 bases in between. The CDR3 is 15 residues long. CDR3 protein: CASSLGWGGNQPQHF. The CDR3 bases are TGTGCCAGCAGTTTAGGCTGGGGGGGCAATCAGCCCCAGCATTTT. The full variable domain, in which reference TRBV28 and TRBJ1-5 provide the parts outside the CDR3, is DVKVTQSSRYLVKRTGEKVFLECVQDMDHENMFWYRQDPGLGLRLIYFSYDVKMKEKGDIPEGYSVSREKKERFSLILESASTNQTSMYLCASSLGWGGNQPQHFGDGTRLSIL.

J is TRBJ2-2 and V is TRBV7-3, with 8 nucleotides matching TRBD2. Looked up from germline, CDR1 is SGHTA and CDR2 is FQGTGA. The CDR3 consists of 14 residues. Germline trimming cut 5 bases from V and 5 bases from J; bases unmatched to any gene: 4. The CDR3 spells CASSASGRTGELFF. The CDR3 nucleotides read TGTGCCAGCAGCGCCAGCGGGAGAACCGGGGAGCTGTTTTTT.

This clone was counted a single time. CDR3 nucleotide sequence: TGTGCCAGCAGCTCCCGCAGGGGAGGAAGTCAGCCCCAGCATTTT. Encoded protein: CASSSRRGGSQPQHF. The V gene is TRBV5-6, the J gene TRBJ1-5, with D tentatively TRBD1 (6 bases). The CDR3 is 15 amino acids. The V gene lost 3 bases and the J gene lost 6 bases, with 16 bases spanning the gap. From germline, CDR1 is SGHDT and CDR2 YYEEEE.

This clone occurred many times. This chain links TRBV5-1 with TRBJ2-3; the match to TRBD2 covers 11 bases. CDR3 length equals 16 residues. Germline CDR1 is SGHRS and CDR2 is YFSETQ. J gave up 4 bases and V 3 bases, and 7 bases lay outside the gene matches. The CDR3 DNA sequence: TGCGCCAGCAGCTGGTCGACTAGCGGGATTTCAGATACGCAGTATTTT. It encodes CASSWSTSGISDTQYF.

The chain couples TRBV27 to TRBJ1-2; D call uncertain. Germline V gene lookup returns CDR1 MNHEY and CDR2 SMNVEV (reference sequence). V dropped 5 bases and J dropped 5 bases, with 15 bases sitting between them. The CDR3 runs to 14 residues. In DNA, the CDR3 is TGTGCCAGCAGTCAAACCCCCCTTGGGTATGGCTACACCTTC. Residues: CASSQTPLGYGYTF.